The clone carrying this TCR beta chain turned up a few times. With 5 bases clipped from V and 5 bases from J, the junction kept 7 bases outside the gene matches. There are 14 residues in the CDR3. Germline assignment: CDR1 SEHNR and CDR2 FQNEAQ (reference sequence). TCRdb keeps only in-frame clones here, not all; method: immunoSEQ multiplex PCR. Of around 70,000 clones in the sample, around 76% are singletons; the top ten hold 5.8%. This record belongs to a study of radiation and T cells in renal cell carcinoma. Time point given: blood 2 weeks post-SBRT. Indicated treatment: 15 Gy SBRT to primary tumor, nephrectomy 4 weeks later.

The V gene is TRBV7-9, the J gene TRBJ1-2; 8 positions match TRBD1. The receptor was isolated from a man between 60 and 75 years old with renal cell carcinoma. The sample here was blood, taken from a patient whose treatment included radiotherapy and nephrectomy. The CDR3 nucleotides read TGTGCCAGCAGCGGACAGGGCTCGGGATATGGCTACACCTTC. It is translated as CASSGQGSGYGYTF.